Listed below are T cell receptor beta chains from one sample, sequenced in a study of blood T cell repertoires in COVID-19. Only in-frame clones appear in the TCRdb table, and some are missing; sequencing was by immunoSEQ multiplex PCR. The sample includes some 83,000 clones, around nine tenths of them seen just once. Sequenced: peripheral blood. These receptors originate from an elderly man with active or convalescent COVID-19. Both conserved end residues are part of each CDR3. The order of the fields is J gene, D gene, V gene, CDR3 DNA, CDR3 protein. The D gene is left open where the match is weak.

J gene: TRBJ1-5; D gene: -; V gene: TRBV7-9; CDR3 DNA: TGTGCCAGCAGCTCAGGGGATTGGGGCAATCAGCCCCAGCATTTT; CDR3 protein: CASSSGDWGNQPQHF
J gene: TRBJ2-3; D gene: -; V gene: TRBV18; CDR3 DNA: TGTGCCAGCTCACCAGGGGCCGGACGCACAGATACGCAGTATTTT; CDR3 protein: CASSPGAGRTDTQYF
J gene: TRBJ1-4; D gene: -; V gene: TRBV5-1; CDR3 DNA: TGCGCCAGCAGCCCCGTTCGCGGGACTAATGAAAAACTGTTTTTT; CDR3 protein: CASSPVRGTNEKLFF
J gene: TRBJ2-2; D gene: -; V gene: TRBV27; CDR3 DNA: TGTGCCAGCAGTCCCCGGGGGAGTAACACCGGGGAGCTGTTTTTT; CDR3 protein: CASSPRGSNTGELFF
J gene: TRBJ1-5; D gene: TRBD1; V gene: TRBV5-1; CDR3 DNA: TGCGCCAGCAGCCCAGGGGGTACAGGCAATCAGCCCCAGCATTTT; CDR3 protein: CASSPGGTGNQPQHF
J gene: TRBJ2-1; D gene: -; V gene: TRBV21-1; CDR3 DNA: TGTGCCAGCGGGCGGGGAGGCCTCTACAATGAGCAGTTCTTC; CDR3 protein: CASGRGGLYNEQFF
J gene: TRBJ2-5; D gene: TRBD1; V gene: TRBV6-1; CDR3 DNA: TGTGCCAGCAGTGAGGACAGGGATGGGACCCAGTACTTC; CDR3 protein: CASSEDRDGTQYF
J gene: TRBJ1-1; D gene: TRBD1; V gene: TRBV24-1; CDR3 DNA: TGTGCCACCAGGAGGACAGGGGCCACTGAAGCTTTCTTT; CDR3 protein: CATRRTGATEAFF
J gene: TRBJ2-5; D gene: TRBD2; V gene: TRBV29-1; CDR3 DNA: TGCAGTGCGGGGGGCAGGGTGAAAGCGGAGACCCAGTACTTC; CDR3 protein: CSAGGRVKAETQYF
J gene: TRBJ1-3; D gene: TRBD1; V gene: TRBV5-4; CDR3 DNA: TGTGCCAGCAGCCCGACAGGGGGAGCCGGAAACACCATATATTTT; CDR3 protein: CASSPTGGAGNTIYF
J gene: TRBJ1-5; D gene: -; V gene: TRBV20-1; CDR3 DNA: TGCAGTGCTAGTAGAAGTAGAGGCAATCAGCCCCAGCATTTT; CDR3 protein: CSASRSRGNQPQHF
J gene: TRBJ1-5; D gene: -; V gene: TRBV10-3; CDR3 DNA: TGTGCCATCAGTGACCCGCAGCCCCAGCATTTT; CDR3 protein: CAISDPQPQHF
J gene: TRBJ1-3; D gene: -; V gene: TRBV2; CDR3 DNA: TGTGCCAGCAACCCAGACAGAGCCTCTGGAAACACCATATATTTT; CDR3 protein: CASNPDRASGNTIYF
J gene: TRBJ1-4; D gene: -; V gene: TRBV4-1; CDR3 DNA: TGCGCCAGCAGCCAAGGTTGGAAACAGATCAATGAAAAACTGTTTTTT; CDR3 protein: CASSQGWKQINEKLFF
J gene: TRBJ2-1; D gene: -; V gene: TRBV11-2; CDR3 DNA: TGTGCCAGCAGCTTAACCGGCGGTCGTAACTGGGACAATGAGCAGTTCTTC; CDR3 protein: CASSLTGGRNWDNEQFF
J gene: TRBJ1-1; D gene: -; V gene: TRBV2; CDR3 DNA: TGTGCCAGCAGGGGAGGCCATCCCGCTGAAGCTTTCTTT; CDR3 protein: CASRGGHPAEAFF
J gene: TRBJ2-1; D gene: TRBD2; V gene: TRBV7-2; CDR3 DNA: TGTGCCAGCAGCTTAGAGGGACTAGCGTACAATGAGCAGTTCTTC; CDR3 protein: CASSLEGLAYNEQFF
J gene: TRBJ2-5; D gene: -; V gene: TRBV6-5; CDR3 DNA: TGTGCCAGCAGTTTTCAGACGACTGGGGAGACCCAGTACTTC; CDR3 protein: CASSFQTTGETQYF
J gene: TRBJ1-2; D gene: -; V gene: TRBV7-8; CDR3 DNA: TGTGCCAGCAGCTTAGTATCGGATGGCTACACCTTC; CDR3 protein: CASSLVSDGYTF
J gene: TRBJ2-1; D gene: -; V gene: TRBV4-1; CDR3 DNA: TGCGCCAGCAGCCAAGATAGTTTTAGAGCCAATAACAATGAGCAGTTCTTC; CDR3 protein: CASSQDSFRANNNEQFF
J gene: TRBJ1-1; D gene: -; V gene: TRBV6-5; CDR3 DNA: TGTGCCAGCAGCTACTCAGGGGTTACAGTCACTGAAGCTTTCTTT; CDR3 protein: CASSYSGVTVTEAFF
J gene: TRBJ1-4; D gene: TRBD1; V gene: TRBV6-6; CDR3 DNA: TGTGCCAGCAGTCAGGGGGCCTGGGAAAAACTGTTTTTT; CDR3 protein: CASSQGAWEKLFF
J gene: TRBJ2-3; D gene: TRBD2; V gene: TRBV10-1; CDR3 DNA: TGCGCCAGCAGCCCCGGGACTAGCGGGGGGACAGTTACGCAGTATTTT; CDR3 protein: CASSPGTSGGTVTQYF
J gene: TRBJ2-3; D gene: TRBD2; V gene: TRBV3-1/TRBV3-2; CDR3 DNA: TGTGCCAGCAGCCCCCGTTTAACTAGCGGGAGTCCAGATACGCAGTATTTT; CDR3 protein: CASSPRLTSGSPDTQYF
J gene: TRBJ2-5; D gene: TRBD2; V gene: TRBV7-9; CDR3 DNA: TGTGCCAGCAGCTTAGGAGCGGGGGGCGTAGAGACCCAGTACTTC; CDR3 protein: CASSLGAGGVETQYF
J gene: TRBJ1-1; D gene: -; V gene: TRBV2; CDR3 DNA: TGTGCCAGCAGGAAGGAGCCATTGAACACTGAAGCTTTCTTT; CDR3 protein: CASRKEPLNTEAFF
J gene: TRBJ1-6; D gene: TRBD1; V gene: TRBV19; CDR3 DNA: TGTGCCAGTAGAAGGACAGGAGCCTATAATTCACCCCTCCACTTT; CDR3 protein: CASRRTGAYNSPLHF
J gene: TRBJ1-5; D gene: -; V gene: TRBV6-4; CDR3 DNA: TGTGCCAGCAGTGAAATTTGGGGGGGCAATCAGCCCCAGCATTTT; CDR3 protein: CASSEIWGGNQPQHF
J gene: TRBJ1-4; D gene: TRBD1; V gene: TRBV5-4; CDR3 DNA: TGTGCCAGCAGCCGACAGGGGCTTGCAACTAATGAAAAACTGTTTTTT; CDR3 protein: CASSRQGLATNEKLFF